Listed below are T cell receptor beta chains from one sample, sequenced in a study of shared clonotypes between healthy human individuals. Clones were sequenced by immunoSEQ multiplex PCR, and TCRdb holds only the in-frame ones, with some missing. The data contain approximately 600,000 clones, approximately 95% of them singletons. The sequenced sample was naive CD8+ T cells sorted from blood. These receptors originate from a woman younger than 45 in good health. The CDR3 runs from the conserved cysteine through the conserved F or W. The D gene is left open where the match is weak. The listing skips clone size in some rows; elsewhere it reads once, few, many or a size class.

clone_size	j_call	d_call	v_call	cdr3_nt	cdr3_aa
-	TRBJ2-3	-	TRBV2	TGTGCCAGCCTTGGACCCTTCGATACGCAGTATTTT	CASLGPFDTQYF
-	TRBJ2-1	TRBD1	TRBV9	TGTGCCAGCAGCTCTTACAGGGGGCTTAATTACAATGAGCAGTTCTTC	CASSSYRGLNYNEQFF
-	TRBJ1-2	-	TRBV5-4	TGTGCCAGCAGCGACCACCCTACAGCGTCAGTCGGCTACACCTTC	CASSDHPTASVGYTF
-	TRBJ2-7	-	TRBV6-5	TGTGCCAGCAGTTACTCGAGCGATTATTCCTCCTACGAGCAGTACTTC	CASSYSSDYSSYEQYF
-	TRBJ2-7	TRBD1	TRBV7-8	TGTGCCAGCTCTTTAAAACAGGGGGCTTCTTCTTACGAGCAGTACTTC	CASSLKQGASSYEQYF
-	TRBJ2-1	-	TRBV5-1	TGCGCCAGCAGCTTGGCCGAGGGAATGGTCGGATACAATGAGCAGTTCTTC	CASSLAEGMVGYNEQFF
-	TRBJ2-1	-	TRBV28	TGTGCCAGCAGCCGTGAGCCCGGCATGCACAATGAGCAGTTCTTC	CASSREPGMHNEQFF
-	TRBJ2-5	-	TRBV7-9	TGTGCCAGCAGCTCAAGAGAGACCCAGTACTTC	CASSSRETQYF
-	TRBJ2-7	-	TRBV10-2	TGCGCCAGCAGTGACGGTCGCAGATACGAGCAGTACTTC	CASSDGRRYEQYF
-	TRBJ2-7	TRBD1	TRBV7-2	TGTGCCAGCAGCTTCCGGGACAGAGCCTACGAGCAGTACTTC	CASSFRDRAYEQYF
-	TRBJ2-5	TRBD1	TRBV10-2	TGCGCCAGCAGTGCAAGACAGGGACCAATTCCAAACCAAGAGACCCAGTACTTC	CASSARQGPIPNQETQYF
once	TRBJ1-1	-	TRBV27	TGTGCCAGCAGCCCTCGGGCAGGCATGAACACTGAAGCTTTCTTT	CASSPRAGMNTEAFF
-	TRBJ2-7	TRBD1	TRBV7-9	TGTGCCAGCAGCTTAGAAGGGACAGGGTATACTAGCGAGCAGTACTTC	CASSLEGTGYTSEQYF
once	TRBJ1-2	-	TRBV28	TGTGCCAGCCGGGGGCGGTCAAGCATCTATGGCTACACCTTC	CASRGRSSIYGYTF
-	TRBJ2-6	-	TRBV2	TGTGCCAGCAGGGGACCCTCTGACAGGGAGGTTATTGGGGCCAACGTCCTGACTTTC	CASRGPSDREVIGANVLTF
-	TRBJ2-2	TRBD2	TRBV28	TGTGCCAGCAAACTAGCGGGCTTCAACACCGGGGAGCTGTTTTTT	CASKLAGFNTGELFF
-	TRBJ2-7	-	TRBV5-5	-	CASSFGAGSYERYF
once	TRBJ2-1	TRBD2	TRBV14	TGTGCCAGCAGCCCCGGACTAGCGGAGCAGTTCTTC	CASSPGLAEQFF
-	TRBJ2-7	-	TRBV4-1	TGCGCCAGCAGCCAAGACGTAAGGACCAGAGGGAGCTCCTACGAGCAGTACTTC	CASSQDVRTRGSSYEQYF
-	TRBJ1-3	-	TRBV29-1	TGCAGCGTTGAAGGGGGAAACACCATATATTTT	CSVEGGNTIYF
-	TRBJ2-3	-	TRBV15	TGTGCCACCAGCTCCGCCGGACACACAGATACGCAGTATTTT	CATSSAGHTDTQYF
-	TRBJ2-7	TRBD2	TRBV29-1	TGCAGCGTCGCCGGGGGGGGGTTTCCCTCCTACGAGCAGTACTTC	CSVAGGGFPSYEQYF
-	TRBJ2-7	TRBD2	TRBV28	TGTGCCAGCAGTTTGGCCCCCCGGGAGGGCCTTTTCGAGCAGTACTTC	CASSLAPREGLFEQYF
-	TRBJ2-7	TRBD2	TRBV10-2	TGCGCCAGCGGCTCCGGGACTAGCCCATCAGAGCAGTACTTC	CASGSGTSPSEQYF
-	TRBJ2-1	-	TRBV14	TGTGCCAGCAGCCAAGTTCATCCCGTTAATGAGCAGTTCTTC	CASSQVHPVNEQFF
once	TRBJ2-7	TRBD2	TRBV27	TGTGCCAGCAGTTTTGGGACTAGCGTCGAGCAGTACTTC	CASSFGTSVEQYF
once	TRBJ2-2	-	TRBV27	TGTGCCAGCGCCCCCCGGGACCCCCGTTCCGGGGAGCTGTTTTTT	CASAPRDPRSGELFF
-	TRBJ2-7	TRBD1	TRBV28	TGTGCCAGCAGTTCTGACAGGGATAGCTCCTACGAGCAGTACTTC	CASSSDRDSSYEQYF
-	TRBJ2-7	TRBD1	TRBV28	TGTGCCAGCAGCCTATTGGGACAGCGCTACGAGCAGTACTTC	CASSLLGQRYEQYF
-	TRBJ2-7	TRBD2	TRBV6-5	TGTGCCAGTGGGGCTAGCGGGAGAGTCGACGAGCAGTACTTC	CASGASGRVDEQYF
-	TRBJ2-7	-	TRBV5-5	TGTGCCAGCAGCCAGGACAGTAGGTACTCTGGACTTTCCTACGAGCAGTACTTC	CASSQDSRYSGLSYEQYF
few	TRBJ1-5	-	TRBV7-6	TGTGCCAGCAGCTTGGGAGATAGCAATCAGCCCCAGCATTTT	CASSLGDSNQPQHF
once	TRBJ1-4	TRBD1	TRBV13	TGTGCCAGCAGCTTAGGGACAGGGGGCTCTCGAGGGGAAAAACTGTTTTTT	CASSLGTGGSRGEKLFF
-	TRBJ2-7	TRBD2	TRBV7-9	TGTGCCAGCAGCCCAGGGACTAGCTCCTACGAGCAGTACTTC	CASSPGTSSYEQYF
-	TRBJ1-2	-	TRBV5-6	TGTGCCAGCTTGAATGGACAGAACCCTAACTATGGCTACACCTTC	CASLNGQNPNYGYTF
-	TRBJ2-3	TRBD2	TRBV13	TGTGCCAGCAGTCGACTAGCGGGAGGGTTAGATACGCAGTATTTT	CASSRLAGGLDTQYF
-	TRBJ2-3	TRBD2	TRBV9	TGTGCCAGCTCCCTCACTAGCGCGGACACAGATACGCAGTATTTT	CASSLTSADTDTQYF
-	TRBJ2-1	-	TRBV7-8	TGTGCCAGCAGCCCAGAGACTAGGAGCTCCTACAATGAGCAGTTCTTC	CASSPETRSSYNEQFF
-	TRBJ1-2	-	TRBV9	TGTGCCAGCAGCGGGGGTAACTATGGCTACACCTTC	CASSGGNYGYTF
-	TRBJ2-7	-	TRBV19	TGTGCCAGTAGTATAGGCGGGACAGCCCTTTACGAGCAGTACTTC	CASSIGGTALYEQYF